The rows below give T cell receptor beta chains drawn from one sample of a study of metastatic and nonmetastatic thyroid tumors. With MiXCR, TCRdb reprocessed the PCR reads. This table has roughly 18,000 clones, about a quarter appearing once. Material: tumor tissue. The receptor set was obtained from a female donor with papillary thyroid cancer or a benign thyroid nodule (not recorded which). Some clones in this sample may be carry-over from other donors' samples. The CDR3 runs from the conserved cysteine through the conserved F or W. A D gene is named only where the DNA matches it firmly. Expanded clones are given a class, and other clones once, few, many or no size at all.

V	D	J	size	DNA	CDR3
TRBV18	NA	TRBJ2-5	many	TGTGCCAGCTCACTCCTCCAAGAGACCCAGTACTTC	CASSLLQETQYF
TRBV5-1	NA	TRBJ2-7	NA	TGCGCCAGCAGCTTGACCGACTCCTACGAGCAGTACTTC	CASSLTDSYEQYF
TRBV11-2	NA	TRBJ1-1	many	TGTGCCAGCAGGATGCGGGGCAGGGGCAGGGAAAACACTGAAGCTTTCTTT	CASRMRGRGRENTEAFF
TRBV3-1	NA	TRBJ2-5	many	TGTGCCAGCAGCCAAGAAAGGCGAGAGACCCAGTACTTC	CASSQERRETQYF
TRBV20-1	TRBD1	TRBJ1-2	many	TGCAGTGCAAAACAGGGGGCGCGGGACTATGGCTACACCTTC	CSAKQGARDYGYTF
TRBV7-9	NA	TRBJ1-2	NA	TGTGCCAGCAGACCGATTGTGCAATCCGATGTCTACACCTTC	CASRPIVQSDVYTF
TRBV19	NA	TRBJ1-2	many	TGTGCCAGTAGTAGAACCCAGCCTTACGATGGCTACACCTTC	CASSRTQPYDGYTF
TRBV18	NA	TRBJ1-2	NA	TGTGCCAGCGCAAAGGTCCAGGGAGGTATTTATGGCTACACCTTC	CASAKVQGGIYGYTF
TRBV6-1	TRBD2	TRBJ2-1	NA	TGTGCCAGCAGCCCGCTAGCGGGGGACTACAATGAGCAGTTCTTC	CASSPLAGDYNEQFF
TRBV18	NA	TRBJ2-3	NA	TGTGCCAGCTCACAAGGGAGGAGCACAGATACGCAGTATTTT	CASSQGRSTDTQYF
TRBV11-3	TRBD1	TRBJ2-5	many	TGTGCCAGCAGCCCCGGGACAGGACAAGAGACCCAGTACTTC	CASSPGTGQETQYF
TRBV13	NA	TRBJ2-7	many	TGTGCCAGCAGCAACCTGCTTGATCGGGAGCAGTACTTC	CASSNLLDREQYF
TRBV27	NA	TRBJ2-7	many	TGTGCCAGCAGTTCTTTTCTTGGATACTCCTACGAGCAGTACTTC	CASSSFLGYSYEQYF
TRBV20-1	TRBD1	TRBJ1-5	once	TGCAGTGCAACTGACAGGGTGGGCAATCAGCCCCAGCATTTT	CSATDRVGNQPQHF
TRBV5-1	NA	TRBJ1-6	NA	TGCGCCAGCAGCTTGGTGGGTCGGGGGTATTCACCCCTCCACTTT	CASSLVGRGYSPLHF
TRBV29-1	TRBD1	TRBJ1-3	many	TGCAGCGTCCAACCCGAGGGGACAGGGATAAACACCATATATTTT	CSVQPEGTGINTIYF
TRBV2	NA	TRBJ2-5	many	TGTGCCAGCAGTGACACTGTTGTGGGGCAGGGGTACCAAGAGACCCAGTACTTC	CASSDTVVGQGYQETQYF
TRBV2	NA	TRBJ1-1	many	TGTGCCAGCAGTTTGGGACTTGTCACTGAAGCTTTCTTT	CASSLGLVTEAFF
TRBV7-2	NA	TRBJ2-7	many	TGTGCCAGCAGCCCCGGGCCAGAGCAGTACTTC	CASSPGPEQYF
TRBV30	NA	TRBJ2-7	NA	TGTGCCTGGAGTCTCCTCGGACTGGCCCTCTACGAGCAGTACTTC	CAWSLLGLALYEQYF
TRBV19	TRBD1	TRBJ1-1	NA	TGTGCCAGTAGTATAAAGGCCCCGGGACAGGGATGGGCGAACACTGAAGCTTTCTTT	CASSIKAPGQGWANTEAFF
TRBV7-2	TRBD2	TRBJ2-7	NA	TGTGCCAGCAGCTTAACTAGCGGGAGCCCCCACGAGCAGTACTTC	CASSLTSGSPHEQYF
TRBV20-1	NA	TRBJ2-1	medium-sized	TGCAGTGCTTACTACAATGAGCAGTTCTTC	CSAYYNEQFF
TRBV6-4	TRBD2	TRBJ2-1	many	TGTGCCAGCAGTGAGCCCAGCGGGAGTGAGTACAATGAGCAGTTCTTC	CASSEPSGSEYNEQFF
TRBV6-1	NA	TRBJ2-3	NA	TGTGCCAGCATTGAGGCCCGCGTGGGAGATACGCAGTATTTT	CASIEARVGDTQYF
TRBV18	NA	TRBJ1-5	many	TGTGCCAGCTCACCAGGGGTCCAGCCCCAGCATTTT	CASSPGVQPQHF
TRBV5-1	NA	TRBJ2-3	NA	TGCGCCAGCAGACGGGAAAGGGATACGCAGTATTTT	CASRRERDTQYF
TRBV5-1	NA	TRBJ1-1	many	TGCGCCAGCAGCTTGCCCTCTGTTCCCTGGCTGCGTCGGGTGCGCACTGAAGCTTTCTTT	CASSLPSVPWLRRVRTEAFF
TRBV27	TRBD1	TRBJ2-2	NA	TGTGCCAGCAGCCGGGACAGGGGGACAACCGGGGAGATGTTTTTT	CASSRDRGTTGEMFF
TRBV11-2	NA	TRBJ1-5	NA	TGTGCCAGCAGCTTAGACGTCCCCAGGGGCGGTCAGCCCCAGCATTTT	CASSLDVPRGGQPQHF
TRBV5-1	NA	TRBJ1-1	once	TGCGCCAGCACCTCCGGAGAGGGGACGGGGATGGGCACTGAAGCTTTCTTT	CASTSGEGTGMGTEAFF
TRBV5-8	TRBD1	TRBJ2-4	many	TGTGCCAGCAGCTTGGTGCAGGGGGTCGGAGCCAAAAACATTCAGTACTTC	CASSLVQGVGAKNIQYF
TRBV12-3/TRBV12-4	TRBD2	TRBJ2-3	many	TGTGCCAGCAGACTAGCGGGGGGAGAGGATACGCAGTATTTT	CASRLAGGEDTQYF
TRBV20-1	NA	TRBJ1-2	NA	TGCAGTGCTAGAGCGTTGACGGTAACCTATGGCTACACCTTC	CSARALTVTYGYTF
TRBV6-1	TRBD1	TRBJ2-7	few	TGTGCCAGCAGGACAGGGTCCACTTACTACGAGCAGTACTTC	CASRTGSTYYEQYF
TRBV6-1	TRBD2	TRBJ2-7	many	TGTGCCAGCAGTCCGGGACTAGTAAGCGAGCAGTACTTC	CASSPGLVSEQYF
TRBV5-1	NA	TRBJ2-5	many	TGCGCCAGCAGTAGAGGTCAAGAGACCCAGTACTTC	CASSRGQETQYF
TRBV7-2	TRBD1	TRBJ2-7	many	TGTGCCAGCAGCTTAACCCGGGACAGGGACGAGCAGTACTTC	CASSLTRDRDEQYF
TRBV12-3/TRBV12-4	NA	TRBJ1-6	few	TGTGCCAGCAGTCAATTGAGATATAATTCACCCCTCCACTTT	CASSQLRYNSPLHF
TRBV10-3	NA	TRBJ2-5	many	TGTGCCATCAGTGATGAGGAGACCCAGTACTTC	CAISDEETQYF
TRBV24-1	NA	TRBJ2-7	many	TGTGCCACCAGTGAGGGACCCTACGAGCAGTACTTC	CATSEGPYEQYF
TRBV5-1	TRBD1	TRBJ2-1	many	TGCGCCAGCAGCCAGACAGGGAATGAGCAGTTCTTC	CASSQTGNEQFF
TRBV6-1	TRBD1	TRBJ1-5	many	TGTGCCAGCAGCCCGGACAGGGAAGGCAATCAGCCCCAGCATTTT	CASSPDREGNQPQHF
TRBV7-9	TRBD2	TRBJ2-1	NA	TGTGCCAGCAGTCTAGCGGCAAACAATGAGCAGTTCTTC	CASSLAANNEQFF
TRBV3-1	NA	TRBJ1-2	NA	TGTGCCAGCAGCCAATCAGGGTTCGGCTACACCTTC	CASSQSGFGYTF
TRBV20-1	NA	TRBJ1-5	NA	TGCAGTGCCCAAGAGGGAAGGAACAATCAGCCCCAGCATTTT	CSAQEGRNNQPQHF
TRBV27	TRBD2	TRBJ2-1	many	TGTGCCAGCAGATTCGTATCGGGGCGCCTGGCGGGAGGGCACAATGAGCAGTTCTTC	CASRFVSGRLAGGHNEQFF
TRBV19	NA	TRBJ2-2	NA	TGTGCCAGTAGTCCTTTCTCGAACACCGGGGAGCTGTTTTTT	CASSPFSNTGELFF
TRBV7-9	TRBD1	TRBJ2-1	many	TGTGCCAGCAGCCCCTCCGCAGGGGGCCAAATCTACAATGAGCAGTTCTTC	CASSPSAGGQIYNEQFF
TRBV20-1	NA	TRBJ2-5	medium-sized	TGCAGTGCTACTGGACTGGCACTCCAAGAGACCCAGTACTTC	CSATGLALQETQYF